The T cell receptor beta chain under discussion was sequenced for a study of tumor-infiltrating lymphocytes in localized non-small cell lung cancer. Study observations and caveats: Tumor T-cell fraction from TCR sequencing was not associated with recurrence-free survival (p = 0.61). T-cell fraction did not differ between immunotypes IM1 and IM2. Different pieces of the same tissue went to different assays, confounding technical variation with intratumor heterogeneity. Only some patients had TCR sequencing, depending on available tissue.

TCRdb's table, derived via immunoSEQ multiplex PCR, lists solely in-frame clones and lacks some. This sample yields under 25,000 clones, of which approximately 71% are seen a single time; under 15% belongs to the top ten. This clone has a count of ten or more. What it binds is unknown. V shed 3 bases, J shed 5 bases, and the junction held 6 bases outside the gene matches. The CDR3 spans 14 residues. The germline CDR1 and CDR2 sequences are SEHNR and FQNEAQ (reference sequence). Sequencing was performed on lung tumor tissue. The clonotype comes from a human donor with non-small cell lung cancer. The chain is built from TRBV7-9 and TRBJ2-7; 8 bases line up with TRBD2. For the CDR3, the DNA is TGTGCCAGCAGCTTGACAGCGGGAGTCCACGAGCAGTACTTC. Its translation: CASSLTAGVHEQYF.